These 27 T cell receptor beta chains originate from one sample sequenced in a study of PD-1 blockade in mismatch repair-deficient tumors. Here immunoSEQ multiplex PCR was the method, and the copy in TCRdb shows in-frame clones only, minus some. The repertoire consists of about 34,000 clones, with 65% to 85% occurring once and the leading ten covering about 3.3%. The specimen was PBMCs, collected roughly 6 weeks after starting pembrolizumab. These receptors came from an adult with mismatch repair-deficient cancer.

This sequence joins TRBV7-2 and TRBJ2-1; D may be TRBD2 (6 bases). Between the trimmed V and J ends, which lost 4 bases and 0 bases, there was a span of 19 bases. The CDR3 has 18 amino acids. The germline V gene encodes CDR1 SGHTA and CDR2 FQGNSA. The CDR3 spells CASSSRPGLRSSYNEQFF. The CDR3 region has the DNA TGTGCCAGCAGCTCCCGACCGGGACTTCGAAGCTCCTACAATGAGCAGTTCTTC.

The CDR3 DNA is TGTGCCAGCACCTACAGGGGGCTTAGCACAGATACGCAGTATTTT. This encodes CASTYRGLSTDTQYF. The chain couples TRBV11-3 to TRBJ2-3; 9 nucleotides line up with TRBD1. Trimming cost V 7 bases and J 0 bases; bases outside gene matches: 5. The CDR3 length is 15 residues. Germline CDR1 is SGHNT and CDR2 is YENEEA.

The gene calls are TRBV18 and TRBJ1-1; D uncertain. V lost 10 bases to trimming and J lost 2 bases, with 14 bases between them. CDR1 is KGHSH, CDR2 LQKENI, per germline. The CDR3 is made up of 13 amino acids. This CDR3 reads CATLGQANTEAFF. The DNA for the CDR3 is TGTGCCACCCTCGGCCAGGCTAACACTGAAGCTTTCTTT.

The V call is TRBV9, the J call TRBJ1-3, with a weak D call TRBD1 (5 bases). The CDR3 is made up of 17 amino acids. Germline assignment: CDR1 SGDLS and CDR2 YYNGEE. V lost 0 bases to trimming and J lost 0 bases, with 13 bases between them. CDR3 amino acids: CASSVALQVHSGNTIYF. CDR3 nucleotide sequence: TGTGCCAGCAGCGTAGCTCTACAGGTTCACTCTGGAAACACCATATATTTT.

This clone occurred a few times. J is TRBJ1-2 and V is TRBV2; 9 bases fit TRBD1. The CDR3 extends over 14 amino acids. J gave up 5 bases and V 11 bases, and 12 bases lay outside the gene matches. Germline-derived CDR1 and CDR2 are SNHLY and FYNNEI. CDR3 amino acids: CAAPWGTGSYGYTF. In DNA form, the CDR3 reads TGTGCCGCACCCTGGGGGACAGGGAGTTATGGCTACACCTTC.

The chain carries TRBV28 and TRBJ1-5; 8 bases agree with TRBD1. Germline values: CDR1 MDHEN, CDR2 SYDVKM. Losses at the gene ends were 3 bases for V and 6 bases for J; bases not matched to a gene: 7. The CDR3 extends over 15 amino acids. The CDR3 region has the DNA TGTGCCAGCAGTTTTTCAGGGGGCGGGCTTCAGCCCCAGCATTTT. Encoded protein: CASSFSGGGLQPQHF.

This clone was counted a few times. Other nucleotide sequences from this sample produce the same CDR3. V gene TRBV19 combines with J gene TRBJ2-7, with TRBD2 identical over 8 bases. J lost 0 bases, V lost 3 bases, and 1 base had no gene match. CDR1 and CDR2 (germline): LNHDA, SQIVND (reference sequence). This CDR3 region has 14 residues. The chain's CDR3 is CASSISGTSYEQYF. CDR3 nucleotides: TGTGCCAGTAGTATTAGCGGGACCTCCTACGAGCAGTACTTC.

This clone was recorded a few times. The chain uses TRBV14 and TRBJ2-7; 9 bases are a match to TRBD1. CDR1 is SGHDN and CDR2 is FVKESK in the germline V gene. With 1 base clipped from V and 7 bases from J, the junction kept 14 bases outside the gene matches. The CDR3 contains 17 residues. CDR3 sequence: CASSQASIPGQGKEQYF. The DNA for the CDR3 is TGTGCCAGCAGCCAAGCTTCGATACCGGGACAGGGTAAAGAGCAGTACTTC.

The chain is built from TRBV4-2 and TRBJ2-4; the match to TRBD2 covers 9 bases. Germline-derived CDR1 and CDR2 are LGHNA and YNFKEQ. The CDR3 contains 19 residues. With V trimmed by 0 bases and J by 2 bases, 11 bases remained unmatched. This chain's CDR3 is CASSQDILLSGSSKNIQYF. CDR3 coding DNA: TGTGCCAGCAGCCAAGATATCCTACTTAGCGGGAGTTCCAAAAACATTCAGTACTTC.

This rearrangement joins TRBV5-1 to TRBJ1-5, with TRBD1 matching over 10 bases. The CDR3 is made up of 13 amino acids. V lost 4 bases and J lost 10; bases outside the gene matches: 5. Germline V gene data show CDR1 as SGHRS and CDR2 as YFSETQ. CDR3 region: CASSVGQGNPQHF. The DNA of the CDR3 is TGCGCCAGCAGCGTGGGACAGGGGAACCCCCAGCATTTT.

The genes are TRBV27 and TRBJ1-2; D may be TRBD1 (5 bases). Trimming pared 2 bases from V and 2 bases from J, leaving 9 bases between. This CDR3 comprises 14 residues. Germline assignment: CDR1 MNHEY and CDR2 SMNVEV (reference sequence). The CDR3, as DNA: TGTGCCAGCAGTTTAATCGCAGGGAACTATGGCTACACCTTC. It specifies CASSLIAGNYGYTF.

A few counts support this clone. The V gene is TRBV18, the J gene TRBJ2-7; 12 bases align to TRBD2. Germline-derived CDR1 and CDR2 are KGHSH and LQKENI. Germline trimming cut 6 bases from V and 0 bases from J; bases unmatched to any gene: 3. The length of the CDR3 is 15 residues. The CDR3 loop reads CASSQTSGSSYEQYF. CDR3 DNA: TGTGCCAGCTCGCAGACTAGCGGGAGCTCCTACGAGCAGTACTTC. Based on the CDR3 plus reference TRBV18 and TRBJ2-7, the full variable domain is NAGVMQNPRHLVRRRGQEARLRCSPMKGHSHVYWYRQLPEEGLKFMVYLQKENIIDESGMPKERFSAEFPKEGPSILRIQQVVRGDSAAYFCASSQTSGSSYEQYFGPGTRLTVT.

This chain connects TRBV7-9 to TRBJ2-3; TRBD1 agrees at 8 bases. The germline V gene encodes CDR1 SEHNR and CDR2 FQNEAQ (reference sequence). This CDR3 has 17 amino acids. The junction had 10 bases not matched to a gene; V was cut back by 1 base and J by 4 bases. CDR3 amino acids: CASSLGGVQGAADTQYF. The CDR3, as DNA: TGTGCCAGCAGCTTAGGGGGCGTGCAGGGGGCTGCAGATACGCAGTATTTT. The variable domain in full, with the rest retrieved from reference TRBV7-9 and TRBJ2-3, is DTGVSQNPRHKITKRGQNVTFRCDPISEHNRLYWYRQTLGQGPEFLTYFQNEAQLEKSRLLSDRFSAERPKGSFSTLEIQRTEQGDSAMYLCASSLGGVQGAADTQYFGPGTRLTVL.

The chain links TRBV6-1 to TRBJ2-5; TRBD2 matches 7 bases. The CDR3 is made up of 16 amino acids. The germline V gene encodes CDR1 MNHNS and CDR2 SASEGT. J gave up 1 base and V 2 bases, and 7 bases lay outside the gene matches. The CDR3 protein is CASSELLAAVQETQYF. CDR3 coding DNA: TGTGCCAGCAGTGAACTGCTAGCGGCCGTCCAAGAGACCCAGTACTTC.

This clone rates as medium-sized. The rearrangement joins TRBV15 to TRBJ2-7; 14 bases match TRBD2. Trimming took 5 bases from V and 8 from J; bases not matched to a gene: 8. This CDR3 region has 15 residues. CDR1 and CDR2 from the germline V gene are LNHNV and YYDKDF (reference sequence). CDR3 region: CATSFGTSGSSKQYF. The CDR3, as DNA: TGTGCCACCAGCTTCGGGACTAGCGGGAGTTCCAAGCAGTACTTC.

The chain links TRBV5-1 to TRBJ2-7, with 10 bases aligning to TRBD2. Germline V lookup: CDR1 SGHRS, CDR2 YFSETQ. V was pared by 3 bases and J by 0 bases, with 6 bases of the junction left unmatched. The CDR3 covers 16 residues. CDR3 coding DNA: TGCGCCAGCAGCTGGTTTCCTAGCGGGAGCTCCTACGAGCAGTACTTC. Translation: CASSWFPSGSSYEQYF.

This clone was found a few times. The chain recombines TRBV7-9 with TRBJ2-7; 7 bases are a match to TRBD2. Trimming cost V 0 bases and J 3 bases; bases outside gene matches: 2. This CDR3 contains 14 residues. The germline CDR1 and CDR2 sequences are SEHNR and FQNEAQ (reference sequence). The CDR3 loop is CASSLAGGVYEQYF. In nucleotides, the CDR3 is TGTGCCAGCAGCTTAGCGGGAGGGGTCTACGAGCAGTACTTC.

The J gene is TRBJ1-6, the V gene TRBV4-1; 11 bases are a match to TRBD1. The CDR3 totals 17 residues. Looked up from germline, CDR1 is MGHRA and CDR2 is YSYEKL. Unmatched junction bases numbered 9, after V lost 3 bases and J lost 8 bases. The CDR3 DNA is TGCGCCAGCAGCCACAGCCGGGACAGGGGGTTTTATTCACCCCTCCACTTT. Residues: CASSHSRDRGFYSPLHF.

This chain connects TRBV7-2 to TRBJ2-1; 8 bases match TRBD2. Losses at the gene ends were 1 base for V and 9 bases for J; bases not matched to a gene: 8. The germline gives CDR1 SGHTA, CDR2 FQGNSA. The CDR3 has 15 amino acids. CDR3 bases: TGTGCCAGCAGCTTAGGGGCGGGGACTAGAGGTGAGCAGTTCTTC. Its protein product is CASSLGAGTRGEQFF.

The J gene is TRBJ2-2, the V gene TRBV5-1, with 7 nucleotides matching TRBD2. The CDR3 covers 15 residues. The germline gives CDR1 SGHRS, CDR2 YFSETQ. Unmatched junction bases numbered 5, after V lost 2 bases and J lost 4 bases. CDR3 in DNA: TGCGCCAGCAGCTTTAAGGCGGGAGCCACCGGGGAGCTGTTTTTT. Translating it yields CASSFKAGATGELFF.

The rearrangement uses TRBV28 and TRBJ2-1, with TRBD2 matching 12 bases. The CDR3 contains 16 residues. Germline V gene lookup returns CDR1 MDHEN and CDR2 SYDVKM. Trimming at V came to 6 bases and at J to 3 bases, leaving 6 bases not matched to a gene. In DNA, the CDR3 is TGTGCCAGCAGCCCTAGACTAGCGGGAGTCTACAATGAGCAGTTCTTC. As protein: CASSPRLAGVYNEQFF.

This clone was seen a single time. V and J are TRBV9 and TRBJ2-1; D is possibly TRBD1 (6 bases). Germline V lookup: CDR1 SGDLS, CDR2 YYNGEE. This CDR3 comprises 15 residues. Deletions cut 0 bases from V and 4 bases from J, with 11 bases between. Here the CDR3 reads CASSVGAGVYNEQFF. The CDR3 bases are TGTGCCAGCAGCGTAGGAGCAGGGGTTTACAATGAGCAGTTCTTC.

This chain connects TRBV4-1 to TRBJ2-1; the D is unclear. V lost 0 bases to trimming and J lost 1 base, with 7 bases between them. The CDR3 spans 15 residues. In germline, CDR1 is MGHRA, CDR2 YSYEKL. CDR3 coding DNA: TGCGCCAGCAGCCAAGATCAACAGTCCTACAATGAGCAGTTCTTC. This encodes CASSQDQQSYNEQFF.

The chain is built from TRBV6-5 and TRBJ2-5; D call uncertain. V shed 3 bases and J shed 5 bases, with 16 bases lying between them. The CDR3 covers 15 residues. From germline, CDR1 is MNHEY and CDR2 SVGAGI. Here the CDR3 DNA reads TGTGCCAGCAGTTATTCCGAACAGTTTACGGAGACCCAGTACTTC. This encodes CASSYSEQFTETQYF.

The chain has TRBV7-8 and TRBJ1-5; 8 bases map to TRBD1. The CDR3 is 15 residues long. Germline assignment: CDR1 SGHVS and CDR2 FQNEAQ. The trim removed 0 bases at V and 7 bases at J, leaving 5 bases unmatched. CDR3 in amino acids: CASSLAGQGGQPQHF. The CDR3 DNA follows: TGTGCCAGCAGCTTAGCCGGACAGGGCGGCCAGCCCCAGCATTTT.

The J gene is TRBJ2-3, the V gene TRBV7-2; perhaps TRBD2 as D (5 bases). The length of the CDR3 is 17 residues. Germline V lookup: CDR1 SGHTA, CDR2 FQGNSA. The V end was cut by 8 bases, the J end by 2 bases, with 23 bases between. CDR3 residues: CASREALAPRSTDTQYF. The DNA for the CDR3 is TGTGCCAGCCGTGAGGCCTTAGCGCCACGATCCACAGATACGCAGTATTTT.

The chain couples TRBV5-1 to TRBJ1-2; 11 nucleotides align to TRBD1. The ends lost 4 bases at V and 5 bases at J; junction bases unmatched: 4. CDR1 is SGHRS and CDR2 is YFSETQ in the germline V gene. The CDR3 covers 14 residues. The CDR3 sequence: CASSEWDRGYGYTF. The CDR3 DNA is TGCGCCAGCAGCGAATGGGACAGGGGGTATGGCTACACCTTC.